Shown below are 20 T cell receptor beta chains from a single sample sequenced in a study of shared clonotypes between healthy human individuals. Data came from immunoSEQ multiplex PCR; TCRdb stores just in-frame clones and leaves some out. Of more than 2 million clones in the sample, 85% to 95% were seen once. Naive CD8 isolation took CD45RO-negative cells positively selected for CCR7 and excluded terminally differentiated effector memory CD45RA+ cells. The sample consisted of naive CD8+ T cells sorted from blood. These TCRs come from a man between 18 and 29 years old in good health.

About this clone: Other DNA sequences of this sample code for an identical CDR3. This chain links TRBV27 with TRBJ2-1; D remains unclear. CDR1 and CDR2 (germline): MNHEY, SMNVEV (reference sequence). This CDR3 contains 13 residues. V lost 0 bases to trimming and J lost 5 bases, with 5 bases between them. As DNA, the CDR3 is TGTGCCAGCAGTTTATCGGCGGACAATGAGCAGTTCTTC. Its protein product is CASSLSADNEQFF.

This CDR3 reads CASSLQGLYEQFF. CDR3 DNA: TGTGCCAGCAGCTTACAGGGGTTGTATGAGCAGTTCTTC. The V and J genes are TRBV7-9 and TRBJ2-1; D is perhaps TRBD1 (6 bases). From germline, CDR1 is SEHNR and CDR2 FQNEAQ (reference sequence). The CDR3 spans 13 residues. Between the trimmed V and J ends, which lost 2 bases and 8 bases, there was a span of 10 bases. Combining the CDR3 with reference TRBV7-9 and TRBJ2-1 gives the whole variable domain DTGVSQNPRHKITKRGQNVTFRCDPISEHNRLYWYRQTLGQGPEFLTYFQNEAQLEKSRLLSDRFSAERPKGSFSTLEIQRTEQGDSAMYLCASSLQGLYEQFFGPGTRLTVL.

V is TRBV13 and J is TRBJ2-1, with TRBD2 matching 7 bases. Germline trimming cut 5 bases from V and 0 bases from J; bases unmatched to any gene: 7. Per the germline V gene, CDR1 is PRHDT and CDR2 is FYEKMQ (reference sequence). This CDR3 region has 16 residues. The CDR3: CASSPLADSSYNEQFF. The CDR3 DNA follows: TGTGCCAGCAGCCCCCTAGCGGATAGCTCCTACAATGAGCAGTTCTTC. Full variable domain (remainder filled in from reference TRBV13 and TRBJ2-1): AAGVIQSPRHLIKEKRETATLKCYPIPRHDTVYWYQQGPGQDPQFLISFYEKMQSDKGSIPDRFSAQQFSDYHSELNMSSLELGDSALYFCASSPLADSSYNEQFFGPGTRLTVL.

This chain connects TRBV6-1 to TRBJ1-5, with D maybe TRBD1 (6 bases). CDR3 length: 15 amino acids. Trimming cost V 3 bases and J 0 bases, with 9 bases left between them. Germline CDR1 and CDR2: MNHNS and SASEGT. The CDR3: CASSEWGHSNQPQHF. CDR3 in DNA: TGTGCCAGCAGTGAGTGGGGACATAGCAATCAGCCCCAGCATTTT.

As to this clone: Other DNA variants within this sample encode the same CDR3. This chain connects TRBV6-6 to TRBJ1-1; D remains unclear. This CDR3 comprises 12 residues. Germline V lookup: CDR1 MNHNY, CDR2 SVGAGI (reference sequence). The V end was cut by 2 bases, the J end by 5 bases, with 6 bases between. Written as DNA, the CDR3 is TGTGCCAGCAGTTACATGGGGACTGAAGCTTTCTTT. Amino acid sequence: CASSYMGTEAFF.

The chain links TRBV2 to TRBJ2-2; D call uncertain. V was clipped by 6 bases and J by 3 bases, with 8 bases between them. Looked up from germline, CDR1 is SNHLY and CDR2 is FYNNEI. This CDR3 has 13 residues. The DNA for the CDR3 is TGTGCCAGCAGGGGCGCCGACACCGGGGAGCTGTTTTTT. The encoded protein is CASRGADTGELFF. The full variable domain, with the rest looked up from reference TRBV2 and TRBJ2-2, is EPEVTQTPSHQVTQMGQEVILRCVPISNHLYFYWYRQILGQKVEFLVSFYNNEISEKSEIFDDQFSVERPDGSNFTLKIRSTKLEDSAMYFCASRGADTGELFFGEGSRLTVL.

J is TRBJ2-2 and V is TRBV9; no clear D. Germline V gene data show CDR1 as SGDLS and CDR2 as YYNGEE. V gave up 2 bases and J gave up 6 bases, with 17 bases separating them. The CDR3 covers 16 residues. CDR3 sequence (DNA): TGTGCCAGCAGCGTTTTTGGGATGGAGAATCCCGGGGAGCTGTTTTTT. Translating gives CASSVFGMENPGELFF.

The J gene is TRBJ2-3, the V gene TRBV28; tentatively, D is TRBD1 (6 bases). The CDR3 sequence is 15 residues long. Germline loops: CDR1 MDHEN, CDR2 SYDVKM. The ends were cut back, 7 bases at V and 5 bases at J, with 19 bases in the middle. The CDR3 sequence: CASTKSGGGVDTQYF. The CDR3 bases are TGTGCCAGCACCAAAAGTGGTGGGGGCGTAGATACGCAGTATTTT.

The rearrangement joins TRBV4-1 to TRBJ2-1, with D maybe TRBD2 (7 bases). Germline V CDR1 and CDR2: MGHRA, YSYEKL. V was trimmed by 2 bases and J by 5 bases, leaving 19 bases between them. CDR3 length: 17 amino acids. DNA for the CDR3: TGCGCCAGCAGCCAACGCGGGGGCGCCTATATCGACAATGAGCAGTTCTTC. This gives the protein CASSQRGGAYIDNEQFF.

The V call is TRBV27, the J call TRBJ1-1; D uncertain. This CDR3 comprises 13 residues. The V end was cut by 0 bases, the J end by 7 bases, with 9 bases between. Germline V gene data show CDR1 as MNHEY and CDR2 as SMNVEV (reference sequence). Written as DNA, the CDR3 is TGTGCCAGCAGTTTATCCCCCGCGGTTGAAGCTTTCTTT. It yields the protein CASSLSPAVEAFF.

The rearrangement uses TRBV4-3 and TRBJ2-1, with 8 bases that match TRBD2. This CDR3 spans 17 amino acids. The V and J ends lost 5 bases and 0 bases, in that order; junction bases with no gene match: 9. Germline assignment: CDR1 LGHNA and CDR2 YSLEER. CDR3 residues: CASSARTSGSSYNEQFF. In DNA form, the CDR3 reads TGCGCCAGCAGCGCGCGCACTAGCGGAAGCTCCTACAATGAGCAGTTCTTC.

The chain recombines TRBV7-9 with TRBJ2-1, with TRBD1 matching 11 bases. The CDR3 extends over 16 amino acids. The V gene end was trimmed by 2 bases and the J gene end by 6 bases; junction bases not matched to a gene: 6. Germline CDR1 SEHNR, CDR2 FQNEAQ (reference sequence). CDR3 sequence: CASSLSVGTGGNEQFF. CDR3 DNA: TGTGCCAGCAGCTTATCGGTTGGGACAGGGGGCAATGAGCAGTTCTTC.

This clone was seen only once. The CDR3 sequence: CASSLFGGTEQYF. CDR3 nucleotide sequence: TGTGCCAGCAGCTTGTTTGGAGGGACCGAGCAGTACTTC. V gene TRBV5-6 combines with J gene TRBJ2-7, with D possibly matching TRBD2 (6 bases). With 1 base removed from V and 6 bases from J, the gap between germline ends came to 11 bases. The length of the CDR3 is 13 residues. Germline lookup yields CDR1 SGHDT and CDR2 YYEEEE.

The V call is TRBV4-3, the J call TRBJ2-1; no definite D call. The CDR3 totals 12 residues. The V end lost 0 bases, the J end lost 8 bases, and 5 bases lay between the germline ends. Germline V gene lookup returns CDR1 LGHNA and CDR2 YSLEER. The CDR3 sequence: CASSQDGDEQFF. The DNA of the CDR3 is TGCGCCAGCAGCCAAGATGGGGATGAGCAGTTCTTC.

J is TRBJ1-1 and V is TRBV11-2, with D uncertain. There are 16 residues in the CDR3. V lost 5 bases, J lost 0 bases, and 16 bases lay in between. Germline loops: CDR1 SGHAT, CDR2 FQNNGV. This CDR3 reads CASSRGRLGMNTEAFF. In DNA form, the CDR3 reads TGTGCCAGCAGCCGTGGTCGACTGGGAATGAACACTGAAGCTTTCTTT.

The chain joins TRBV7-9 to TRBJ1-1, with TRBD1 matching 7 bases. The CDR3 sequence is 16 residues long. Trimming at V came to 5 bases and at J to 7 bases, leaving 16 bases not matched to a gene. Germline CDR1 SEHNR, CDR2 FQNEAQ (reference sequence). CDR3 protein: CASSPRQGSNTFEAFF. In DNA, the CDR3 is TGTGCCAGCAGCCCGCGACAGGGAAGCAACACTTTTGAAGCTTTCTTT. The full variable domain, completed using reference TRBV7-9 and TRBJ1-1, is DTGVSQNPRHKITKRGQNVTFRCDPISEHNRLYWYRQTLGQGPEFLTYFQNEAQLEKSRLLSDRFSAERPKGSFSTLEIQRTEQGDSAMYLCASSPRQGSNTFEAFFGQGTRLTVV.

As for this clone: Other DNA sequences in this specimen translate into the identical CDR3. The chain is built from TRBV7-2 and TRBJ2-7, with 12 bases fitting TRBD2. The V gene end was trimmed by 5 bases and the J gene end by 4 bases; junction bases not matched to a gene: 3. The length of the CDR3 is 14 residues. Germline values: CDR1 SGHTA, CDR2 FQGNSA. In DNA form, the CDR3 reads TGTGCCAGCAGCCAAGGACTAGCGGGGTACGAGCAGTACTTC. Residues: CASSQGLAGYEQYF. Full variable domain (missing parts from reference TRBV7-2 and TRBJ2-7): GAGVSQSPSNKVTEKGKDVELRCDPISGHTALYWYRQSLGQGLEFLIYFQGNSAPDKSGLPSDRFSAERTGGSVSTLTIQRTQQEDSAVYLCASSQGLAGYEQYFGPGTRLTVT.

The chain couples TRBV7-9 to TRBJ1-2; D unclear. The CDR3 sequence is 15 residues long. Trimming left V 0 bases short and J 2 bases short, with 10 bases between. CDR1 is SEHNR and CDR2 is FQNEAQ in the germline V gene (reference sequence). CDR3 sequence: CASSLAGNINYGYTF. The DNA for the CDR3 is TGTGCCAGCAGCTTAGCGGGCAATATAAACTATGGCTACACCTTC.

The J gene is TRBJ2-1, the V gene TRBV5-1, with 8 bases aligning to TRBD1. Per the germline V gene, CDR1 is SGHRS and CDR2 is YFSETQ. With V trimmed by 0 bases and J by 4 bases, 6 bases remained unmatched. CDR3 length: 16 amino acids. CDR3 sequence (DNA): TGCGCCAGCAGCTTGGGTGGGACAGGCGGGTACAATGAGCAGTTCTTC. It codes for CASSLGGTGGYNEQFF.

V gene TRBV2 combines with J gene TRBJ2-2; possible D gene TRBD1, 5 bases. Germline V lookup: CDR1 SNHLY, CDR2 FYNNEI. The CDR3 is 14 residues long. V was cut by 3 bases and J by 7 bases, with 12 bases left in between. The CDR3 region is CASSEGQGSGELFF. CDR3 nucleotide sequence: TGTGCCAGCAGTGAGGGTCAGGGTAGCGGGGAGCTGTTTTTT.